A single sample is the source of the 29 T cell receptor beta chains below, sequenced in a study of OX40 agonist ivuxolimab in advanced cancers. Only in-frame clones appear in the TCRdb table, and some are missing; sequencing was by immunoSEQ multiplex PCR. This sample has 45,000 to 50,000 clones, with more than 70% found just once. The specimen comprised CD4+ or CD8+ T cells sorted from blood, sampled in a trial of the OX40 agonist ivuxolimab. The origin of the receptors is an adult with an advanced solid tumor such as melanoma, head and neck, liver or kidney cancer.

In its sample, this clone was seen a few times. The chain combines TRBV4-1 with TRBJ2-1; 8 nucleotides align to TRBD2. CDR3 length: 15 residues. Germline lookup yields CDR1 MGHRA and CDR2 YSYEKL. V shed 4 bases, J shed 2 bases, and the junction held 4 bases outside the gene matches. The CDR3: CASSPDGGAYNEQFF. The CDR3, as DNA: TGCGCCAGCAGCCCTGACGGGGGGGCCTACAATGAGCAGTTCTTC.

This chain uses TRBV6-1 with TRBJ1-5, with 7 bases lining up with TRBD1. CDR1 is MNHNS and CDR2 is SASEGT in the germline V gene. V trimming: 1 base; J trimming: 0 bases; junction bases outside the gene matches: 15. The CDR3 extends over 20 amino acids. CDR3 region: CASSEGISGQSTYSNQPQHF. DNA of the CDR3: TGTGCCAGCAGTGAAGGTATCTCGGGACAGTCGACTTATAGCAATCAGCCCCAGCATTTT.

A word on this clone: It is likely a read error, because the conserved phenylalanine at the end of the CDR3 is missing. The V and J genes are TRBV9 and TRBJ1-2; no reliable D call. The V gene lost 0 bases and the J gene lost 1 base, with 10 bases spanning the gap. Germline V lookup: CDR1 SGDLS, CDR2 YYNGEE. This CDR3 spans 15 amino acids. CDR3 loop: CASSVGRNLNYGYTL. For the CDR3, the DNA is TGTGCCAGCAGCGTAGGCCGGAACCTTAACTATGGCTACACCCTC.

The CDR3 here is CASSLGQTDTQYF. DNA of the CDR3: TGTGCCAGCAGCTTGGGACAGACAGATACGCAGTATTTT. The chain recombines TRBV5-6 with TRBJ2-3; TRBD1 might be the D (5 bases). CDR3 length: 13 amino acids. V dropped 0 bases and J dropped 3 bases, with 5 bases sitting between them. Germline-derived CDR1 and CDR2 are SGHDT and YYEEEE.

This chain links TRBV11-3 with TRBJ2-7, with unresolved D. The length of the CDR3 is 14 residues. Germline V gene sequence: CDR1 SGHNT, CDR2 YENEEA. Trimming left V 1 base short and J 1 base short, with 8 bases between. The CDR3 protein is CASSLGPVSYEQYF. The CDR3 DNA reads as TGTGCCAGCAGCTTAGGGCCGGTATCCTACGAGCAGTACTTC.

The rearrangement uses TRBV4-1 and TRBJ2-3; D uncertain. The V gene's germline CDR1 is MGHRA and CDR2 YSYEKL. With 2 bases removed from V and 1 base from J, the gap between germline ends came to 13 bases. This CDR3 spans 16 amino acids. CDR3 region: CASSQSLLVGTDTQYF. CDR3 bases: TGCGCCAGCAGCCAAAGTCTCCTTGTGGGCACAGATACGCAGTATTTT.

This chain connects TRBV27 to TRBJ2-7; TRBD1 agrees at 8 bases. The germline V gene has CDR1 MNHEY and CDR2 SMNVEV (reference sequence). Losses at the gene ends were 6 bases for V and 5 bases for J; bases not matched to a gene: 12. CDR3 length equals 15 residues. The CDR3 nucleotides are TGTGCCAGCAGCCAAACAGGGGGGTCGGGTGACGAGCAGTACGTC. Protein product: CASSQTGGSGDEQYV.

The CDR3 nucleotides are TGTGCCAGCAGTGATTGGCTAGCGGGGGTTCCCGACACAGATACGCAGTATTTT. It yields the protein CASSDWLAGVPDTDTQYF. The chain links TRBV6-1 to TRBJ2-3, with 10 bases identical to TRBD2. The CDR3 has 18 residues. The germline CDR1 and CDR2 sequences are MNHNS and SASEGT. The ends lost 3 bases at V and 2 bases at J; junction bases unmatched: 11.

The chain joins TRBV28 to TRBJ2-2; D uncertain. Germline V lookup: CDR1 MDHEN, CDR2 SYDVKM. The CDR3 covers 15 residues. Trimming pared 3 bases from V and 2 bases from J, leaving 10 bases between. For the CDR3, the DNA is TGTGCCAGCAGTTTTCGCGGAGCAAACACCGGGGAGCTGTTTTTT. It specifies CASSFRGANTGELFF.

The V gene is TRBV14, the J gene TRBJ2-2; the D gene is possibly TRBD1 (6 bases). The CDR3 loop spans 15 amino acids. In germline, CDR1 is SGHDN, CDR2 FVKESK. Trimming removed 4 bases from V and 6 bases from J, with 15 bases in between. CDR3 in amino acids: CASSPTDRFPGELFF. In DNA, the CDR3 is TGTGCCAGCAGCCCGACCGACAGGTTCCCCGGGGAGCTGTTTTTT.

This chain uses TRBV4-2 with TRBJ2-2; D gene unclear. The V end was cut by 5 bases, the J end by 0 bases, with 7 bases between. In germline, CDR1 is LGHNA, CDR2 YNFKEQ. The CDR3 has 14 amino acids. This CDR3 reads CASSDSTNTGELFF. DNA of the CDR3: TGTGCCAGCAGCGATAGTACGAACACCGGGGAGCTGTTTTTT.

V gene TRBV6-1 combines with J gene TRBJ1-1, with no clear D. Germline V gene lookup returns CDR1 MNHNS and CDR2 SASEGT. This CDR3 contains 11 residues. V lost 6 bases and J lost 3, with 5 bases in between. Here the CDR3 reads CASSDDTEAFF. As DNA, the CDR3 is TGTGCCAGCAGCGATGACACTGAAGCTTTCTTT.

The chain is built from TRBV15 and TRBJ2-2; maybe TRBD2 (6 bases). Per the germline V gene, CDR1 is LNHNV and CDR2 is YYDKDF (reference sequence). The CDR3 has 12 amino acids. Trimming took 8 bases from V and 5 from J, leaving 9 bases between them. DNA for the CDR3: TGTGCCACCCGACTAGTAACCGGGGAGCTGTTTTTT. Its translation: CATRLVTGELFF.

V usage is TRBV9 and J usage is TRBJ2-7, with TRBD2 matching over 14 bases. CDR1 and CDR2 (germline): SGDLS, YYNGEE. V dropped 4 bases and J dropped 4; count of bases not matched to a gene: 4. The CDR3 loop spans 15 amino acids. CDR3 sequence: CASSQGTSGSYEQYF. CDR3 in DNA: TGTGCCAGCAGCCAAGGGACTAGCGGGAGTTACGAGCAGTACTTC.

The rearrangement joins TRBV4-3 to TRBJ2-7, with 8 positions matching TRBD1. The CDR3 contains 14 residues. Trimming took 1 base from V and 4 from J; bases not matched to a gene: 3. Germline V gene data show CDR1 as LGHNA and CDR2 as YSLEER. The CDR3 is CASSQGTGKYEQYF. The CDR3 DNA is TGCGCCAGCAGCCAAGGGACAGGGAAATACGAGCAGTACTTC.

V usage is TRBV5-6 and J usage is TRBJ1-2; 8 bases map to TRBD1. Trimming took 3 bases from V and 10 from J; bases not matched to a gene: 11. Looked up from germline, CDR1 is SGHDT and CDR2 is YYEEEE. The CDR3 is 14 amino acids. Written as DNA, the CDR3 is TGTGCCAGCAGCTACGGTGGGACAGGAAATCACTACACCTTC. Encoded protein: CASSYGGTGNHYTF.

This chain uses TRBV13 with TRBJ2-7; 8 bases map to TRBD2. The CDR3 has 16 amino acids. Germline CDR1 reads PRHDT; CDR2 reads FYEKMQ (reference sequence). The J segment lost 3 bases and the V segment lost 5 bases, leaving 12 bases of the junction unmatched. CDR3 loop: CASSPTGAGGIYEQYV. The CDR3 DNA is TGTGCCAGCAGCCCCACGGGCGCGGGGGGAATCTACGAGCAGTACGTC.

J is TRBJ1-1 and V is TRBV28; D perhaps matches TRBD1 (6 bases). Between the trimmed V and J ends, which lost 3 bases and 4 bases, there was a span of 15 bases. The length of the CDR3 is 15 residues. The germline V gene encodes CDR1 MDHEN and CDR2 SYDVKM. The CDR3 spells CASSFQGGGVTEAFF. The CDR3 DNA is TGTGCCAGCAGTTTCCAAGGGGGGGGAGTCACTGAAGCTTTCTTT.

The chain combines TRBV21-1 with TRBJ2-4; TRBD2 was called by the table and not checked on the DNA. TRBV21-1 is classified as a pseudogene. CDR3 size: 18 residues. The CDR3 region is CASSTLRTRGVTKNIQYF. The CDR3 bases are TGTGCCAGCAGCACCCTACGAACCCGCGGGGTAACCAAAAACATTCAGTACTTC.

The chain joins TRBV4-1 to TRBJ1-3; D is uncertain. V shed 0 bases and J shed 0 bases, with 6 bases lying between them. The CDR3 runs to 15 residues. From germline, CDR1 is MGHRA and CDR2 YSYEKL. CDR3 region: CASSQEADSGNTIYF. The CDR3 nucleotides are TGCGCCAGCAGCCAAGAAGCAGACTCTGGAAACACCATATATTTT.

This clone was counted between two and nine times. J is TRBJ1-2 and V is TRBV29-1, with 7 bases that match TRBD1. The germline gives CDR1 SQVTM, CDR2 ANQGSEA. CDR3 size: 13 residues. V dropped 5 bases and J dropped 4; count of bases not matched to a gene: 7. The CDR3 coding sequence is TGCAGCGTTCCCCGGGACAGTTTCTATGGCTACACCTTC. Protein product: CSVPRDSFYGYTF.

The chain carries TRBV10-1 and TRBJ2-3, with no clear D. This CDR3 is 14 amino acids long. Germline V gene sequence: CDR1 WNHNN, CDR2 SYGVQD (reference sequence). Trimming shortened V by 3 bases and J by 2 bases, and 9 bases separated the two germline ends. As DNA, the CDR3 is TGCGCCAGCAGTGACTTAGGATACACAGATACGCAGTATTTT. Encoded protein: CASSDLGYTDTQYF.

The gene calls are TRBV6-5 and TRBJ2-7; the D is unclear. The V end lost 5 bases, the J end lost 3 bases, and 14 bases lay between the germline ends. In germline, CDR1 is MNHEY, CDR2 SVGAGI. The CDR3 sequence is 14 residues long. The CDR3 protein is CASSEWVGDYEQYV. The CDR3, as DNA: TGTGCCAGCAGTGAATGGGTTGGGGACTACGAGCAGTACGTC.

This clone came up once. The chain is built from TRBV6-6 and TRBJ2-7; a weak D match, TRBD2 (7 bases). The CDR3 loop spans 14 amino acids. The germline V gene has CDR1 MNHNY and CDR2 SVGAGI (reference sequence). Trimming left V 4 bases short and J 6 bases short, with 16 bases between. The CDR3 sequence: CASSWGGPGGEQYF. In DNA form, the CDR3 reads TGTGCCAGCAGTTGGGGGGGCCCCGGGGGCGAGCAGTACTTC.

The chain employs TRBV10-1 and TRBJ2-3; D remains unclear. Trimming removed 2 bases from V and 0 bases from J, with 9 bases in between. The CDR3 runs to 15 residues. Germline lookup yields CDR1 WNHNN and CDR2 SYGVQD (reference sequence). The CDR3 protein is CASSEGSSSTDTQYF. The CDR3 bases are TGCGCCAGCAGTGAGGGGTCATCTAGCACAGATACGCAGTATTTT.

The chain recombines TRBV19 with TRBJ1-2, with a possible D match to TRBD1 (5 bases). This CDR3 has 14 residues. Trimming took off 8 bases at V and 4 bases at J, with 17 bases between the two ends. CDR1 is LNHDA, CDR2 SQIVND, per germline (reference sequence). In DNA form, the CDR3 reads TGTGCCAGTGGACCGAGGGACCTCAGCTATGGCTACACCTTC. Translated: CASGPRDLSYGYTF.

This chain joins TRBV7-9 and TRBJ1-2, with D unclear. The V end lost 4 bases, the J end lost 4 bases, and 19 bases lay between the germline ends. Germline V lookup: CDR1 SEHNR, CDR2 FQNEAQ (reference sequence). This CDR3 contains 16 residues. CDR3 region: CASSSSSAGYIYGYTF. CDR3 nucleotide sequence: TGTGCCAGCAGCTCCTCCTCCGCTGGTTATATCTATGGCTACACCTTC.

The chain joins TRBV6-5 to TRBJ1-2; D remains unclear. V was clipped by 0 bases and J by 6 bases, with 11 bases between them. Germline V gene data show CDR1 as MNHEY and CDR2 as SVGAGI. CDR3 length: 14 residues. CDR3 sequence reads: CASSYSGGMDGYTF. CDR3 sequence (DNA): TGTGCCAGCAGTTACTCGGGCGGAATGGATGGCTACACCTTC.

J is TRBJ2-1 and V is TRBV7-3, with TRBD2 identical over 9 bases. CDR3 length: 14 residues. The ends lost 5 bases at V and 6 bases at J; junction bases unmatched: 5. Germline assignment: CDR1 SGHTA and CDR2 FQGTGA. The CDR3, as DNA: TGTGCCAGCAGCCTAGCGGGACTCCCCAATGAGCAGTTCTTC. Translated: CASSLAGLPNEQFF. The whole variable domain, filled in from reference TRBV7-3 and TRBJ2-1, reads GAGVSQTPSNKVTEKGKYVELRCDPISGHTALYWYRQSLGQGPEFLIYFQGTGAADDSGLPNDRFFAVRPEGSVSTLKIQRTERGDSAVYLCASSLAGLPNEQFFGPGTRLTVL.